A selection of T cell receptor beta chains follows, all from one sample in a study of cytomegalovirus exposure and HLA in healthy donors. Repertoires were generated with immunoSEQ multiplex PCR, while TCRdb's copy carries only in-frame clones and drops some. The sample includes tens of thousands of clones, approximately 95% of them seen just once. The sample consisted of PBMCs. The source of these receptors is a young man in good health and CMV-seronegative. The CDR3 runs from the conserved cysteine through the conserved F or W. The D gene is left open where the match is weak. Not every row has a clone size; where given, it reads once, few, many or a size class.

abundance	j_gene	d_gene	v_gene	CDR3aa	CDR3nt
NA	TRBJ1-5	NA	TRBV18	CASSPGREGQPQHF	TGTGCCAGCTCACCAGGCAGAGAGGGCCAGCCCCAGCATTTT
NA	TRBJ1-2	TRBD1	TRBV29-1	CSVSSRARTGGGYTF	TGCAGCGTTTCCTCCCGGGCCCGTACAGGGGGTGGCTACACCTTC
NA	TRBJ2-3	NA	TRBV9	CASSSRDFTDTQYF	TGTGCCAGCAGCTCCCGGGACTTCACAGATACGCAGTATTTT
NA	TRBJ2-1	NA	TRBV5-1	CASSLSTGREEGLQFF	TGCGCCAGCAGTCTGTCTACAGGGAGGGAGGAAGGATTGCAGTTCTTC
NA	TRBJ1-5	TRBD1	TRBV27	CASSSGQGEPQHF	TGTGCCAGCAGTTCCGGACAGGGGGAGCCCCAGCATTTT
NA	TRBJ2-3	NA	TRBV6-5	CASSLGHPSTDTQYF	TGTGCCAGCAGCCTAGGACATCCCAGCACAGATACGCAGTATTTT
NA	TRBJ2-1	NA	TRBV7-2	CASSRGGRHNEQFF	TGTGCCAGCAGCCGAGGCGGCAGACACAATGAGCAGTTCTTC
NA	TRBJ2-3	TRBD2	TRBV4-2	CASSQTRGGGATDTQYF	TGTGCCAGCAGCCAGACCCGGGGCGGGGGGGCGACAGATACGCAGTATTTT
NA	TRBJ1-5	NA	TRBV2	CASSEVKQGIGNQPQHF	TGTGCCAGCAGTGAAGTCAAACAGGGTATTGGCAATCAGCCCCAGCATTTT
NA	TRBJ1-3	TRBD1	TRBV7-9	CASSLGDRESSGNTIYF	TGTGCCAGCAGCCTAGGGGACAGGGAGAGCTCTGGAAACACCATATATTTT
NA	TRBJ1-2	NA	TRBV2	CASTSDRTGYTF	TGTGCCAGCACCTCGGACAGAACTGGCTACACCTTC
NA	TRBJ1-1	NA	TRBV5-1	CASSLEHSRTEAFF	TGCGCCAGCAGCTTGGAACACTCTAGGACTGAAGCTTTCTTT
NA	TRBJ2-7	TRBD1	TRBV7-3	CASSLGQGVYEQYF	TGTGCCAGCAGCTTGGGACAGGGGGTTTACGAGCAGTACTTC
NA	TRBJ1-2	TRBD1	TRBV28	CASRSQQGTPYGYTF	TGTGCCAGCAGGTCACAACAGGGGACCCCCTATGGCTACACCTTC
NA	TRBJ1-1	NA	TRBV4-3	CASSQEGGANTEAFF	TGCGCCAGCAGCCAAGAAGGGGGGGCGAACACTGAAGCTTTCTTT
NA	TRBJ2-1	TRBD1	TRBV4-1	CASSQDLTGDGYNEQFF	TGCGCCAGCAGCCAAGACCTGACAGGGGATGGGTACAATGAGCAGTTCTTC
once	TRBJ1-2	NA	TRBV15	CATSRLTGGGSYGYTF	TGTGCCACCAGCAGACTTACTGGGGGCGGGTCCTATGGCTACACCTTC
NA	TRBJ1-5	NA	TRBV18	CASSPGQAHQPQHF	TGTGCCAGCTCACCAGGGCAGGCCCATCAGCCCCAGCATTTT
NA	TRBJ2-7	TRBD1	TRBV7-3	CASSLRGTGILEQYF	TGTGCCAGCAGCTTACGCGGGACAGGGATCCTCGAGCAGTACTTC
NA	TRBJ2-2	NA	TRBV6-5	CASKQGETGELFF	TGTGCCAGCAAACAGGGAGAGACCGGGGAGCTGTTTTTT
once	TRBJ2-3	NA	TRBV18	CASSPTRGDTQYF	TGTGCCAGCTCACCTACCCGGGGAGATACGCAGTATTTT
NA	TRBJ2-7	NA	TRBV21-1	CASTGTSWYEQYF	TGTGCCAGTACCGGGACTAGCTGGTACGAGCAGTACTTC
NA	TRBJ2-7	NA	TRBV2	CASTEGEFAYEQYF	TGTGCCAGCACCGAAGGGGAATTTGCCTACGAGCAGTACTTC
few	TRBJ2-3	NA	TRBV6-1	CASNEVTDTQYF	TGTGCCAGCAACGAGGTCACAGATACGCAGTATTTT
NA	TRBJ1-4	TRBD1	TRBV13	CASSGTGTGSDEKLFF	TGTGCCAGCAGCGGGACCGGGACAGGGTCAGATGAAAAACTGTTTTTT
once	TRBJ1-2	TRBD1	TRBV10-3	CAISDLTGRSSGYTF	TGTGCCATCAGTGACCTGACAGGGAGGTCGAGTGGCTACACCTTC
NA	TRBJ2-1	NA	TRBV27	CASRTEGTEQFF	TGTGCCAGCAGGACGGAGGGTACCGAGCAGTTCTTC
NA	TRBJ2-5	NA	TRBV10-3	CASMTRPKETQYF	TGTGCCTCGATGACCAGGCCTAAAGAGACCCAGTACTTC
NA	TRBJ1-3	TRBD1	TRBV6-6	CASSSGTASGNTIYF	TGTGCCAGCAGCTCCGGGACAGCCTCTGGAAACACCATATATTTT
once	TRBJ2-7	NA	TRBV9	CASSVDGEDYEQYF	TGTGCCAGCAGCGTAGACGGGGAGGACTACGAGCAGTACTTC
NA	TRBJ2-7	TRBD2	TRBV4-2	CASSSKTSGVSYEQYF	TGTGCCAGCAGCTCCAAAACTAGCGGGGTCTCCTACGAGCAGTACTTC